This T cell receptor beta chain was obtained from a study of control samples from healthy donors and cancer patients. Method: immunoSEQ multiplex PCR; TCRdb's copy keeps in-frame clones and lacks some. The profile covers approximately 150,000 clones, with 90% to 95% appearing a single time and over 10% taken by the ten largest. The sequence came from a middle-aged man in good health. The specimen was blood.

CDR3 bases: TGTGCCAGCAGTGAAGGCAGGGGGCTCGATCAGCCCCAGCATTTT. Translating gives CASSEGRGLDQPQHF. The chain couples TRBV6-1 to TRBJ1-5, with 8 bases identical to TRBD1. CDR1 is MNHNS, CDR2 SASEGT, per germline. J gave up 5 bases and V 1 base, and 4 bases lay outside the gene matches. The length of the CDR3 is 15 residues.